This TCR beta chain was found in a study of blood T cell repertoires in COVID-19. Across the study: Both acute and convalescent COVID-19 samples were obtained from the United States, Italy and Spain.

J gave up 10 bases and V 4 bases, and 14 bases lay outside the gene matches. The CDR3 covers 16 residues. Germline-derived CDR1 and CDR2 are LGHDT and YNNKEL (reference sequence). Libraries were prepared by immunoSEQ multiplex PCR; TCRdb keeps only in-frame clonotypes and omits some of them. This sample has 200,000 to 250,000 clones, with about 90% found just once. The table lists this clone with a few counts. The chain employs TRBV3-1 (or the pseudogene TRBV3-2) and TRBJ1-1, with TRBD1 identical over 11 bases. The clonotype was recovered from a man in his thirties or forties with COVID-19, enrolled during active disease. Sequenced input: peripheral blood. Here the CDR3 DNA reads TGTGCCAGCAGCCTCGGACAGGGGGCGAGTACTTATGGAGCTTTCTTT. Amino acid sequence: CASSLGQGASTYGAFF.